The 8 T cell receptor beta chains below were found in one sample sequenced in a study of blood T cell repertoires in COVID-19. This table comes from immunoSEQ multiplex PCR, and its TCRdb copy is limited to in-frame clones, with some not included. The data show 100,000 to 150,000 clones, around 82% seen once. Sequences were obtained from peripheral blood. All receptors come from a man between 25 and 39 years old with COVID-19, enrolled during active disease.

V gene TRBV21-1 combines with J gene TRBJ1-4; the DNA was not used to check the table's D call, TRBD1. TRBV21-1 counts as a pseudogene. There are 17 residues in the CDR3. The CDR3 region is CASSKAEGAATNEKLFF. The CDR3 DNA sequence: TGTGCCAGCAGCAAAGCGGAGGGGGCGGCAACTAATGAAAAACTGTTTTTT.

The CDR3 is CASSFPGQPNSPLHF. The CDR3 nucleotides read TGTGCCAGCAGCTTTCCGGGACAGCCTAATTCACCCCTCCACTTT. The chain is built from TRBV5-6 and TRBJ1-6, with 7 bases aligning to TRBD1. The germline V gene has CDR1 SGHDT and CDR2 YYEEEE. Trimming removed 2 bases from V and 6 bases from J; junction bases left unmatched: 5. The CDR3 totals 15 residues.

The chain links TRBV6-5 to TRBJ2-7; D is possibly TRBD1 (5 bases). Germline CDR1 and CDR2: MNHEY and SVGAGI. The CDR3 runs to 15 residues. Between the trimmed V and J ends, which lost 2 bases and 3 bases, there was a span of 14 bases. DNA for the CDR3: TGTGCCAGCAGTTACGACAGACCCCCAGGCTACGAGCAGTACTTC. It codes for CASSYDRPPGYEQYF.

The chain is built from TRBV19 and TRBJ1-5; TRBD1 matches at 7 bases. The junction had 10 bases not matched to a gene; V was cut back by 5 bases and J by 6 bases. Germline CDR1 reads LNHDA; CDR2 reads SQIVND (reference sequence). This CDR3 is built from 15 residues. CDR3 loop: CASSVGQTTSQPQHF. The CDR3 DNA reads TGTGCCAGTAGTGTGGGACAGACTACGAGTCAGCCCCAGCATTTT.

This clone was counted a single time. The gene calls are TRBV20-1 and TRBJ1-1, with TRBD1 as a possible D gene (6 bases). V was pared by 3 bases and J by 0 bases, with 11 bases between. The CDR3 is 14 residues long. Germline V gene sequence: CDR1 DFQATT, CDR2 SNEGSKA (reference sequence). The CDR3 loop reads CSASLQGMNTEAFF. CDR3 DNA: TGCAGTGCTAGTCTACAGGGAATGAACACTGAAGCTTTCTTT.

The rearrangement joins TRBV7-9 to TRBJ1-1, with unresolved D. V lost 4 bases and J lost 7, with 7 bases in between. The CDR3 spans 11 residues. Germline V gene data show CDR1 as SEHNR and CDR2 as FQNEAQ (reference sequence). In DNA, the CDR3 is TGTGCCAGCAGCTCCCCGAGTGAAGCTTTCTTT. This translates into CASSSPSEAFF.

The chain employs TRBV11-3 and TRBJ2-7, with D perhaps matching TRBD1 (7 bases). The V gene's germline CDR1 is SGHNT and CDR2 YENEEA. V shed 5 bases and J shed 3 bases, with 17 bases lying between them. CDR3 length: 15 amino acids. The CDR3 sequence is CASSPRDSQGYEQYF. In nucleotides, the CDR3 is TGTGCCAGCAGCCCGCGGGACAGCCAAGGCTACGAGCAGTACTTC. Drawing the rest from reference TRBV11-3 and TRBJ2-7, the complete variable domain is EAGVVQSPRYKIIEKKQPVAFWCNPISGHNTLYWYLQNLGQGPELLIRYENEEAVDDSQLPKDRFSAERLKGVDSTLKIQPAELGDSAVYLCASSPRDSQGYEQYFGPGTRLTVT.

J is TRBJ1-4 and V is TRBV30; D is undetermined. CDR3 length: 13 amino acids. V shed 2 bases and J shed 0 bases, with 4 bases lying between them. CDR1 GTSNPN and CDR2 SVGIG come from the germline V gene (reference sequence). In DNA, the CDR3 is TGTGCCTGGAGTAGAGCAACTAATGAAAAACTGTTTTTT. Translation: CAWSRATNEKLFF.